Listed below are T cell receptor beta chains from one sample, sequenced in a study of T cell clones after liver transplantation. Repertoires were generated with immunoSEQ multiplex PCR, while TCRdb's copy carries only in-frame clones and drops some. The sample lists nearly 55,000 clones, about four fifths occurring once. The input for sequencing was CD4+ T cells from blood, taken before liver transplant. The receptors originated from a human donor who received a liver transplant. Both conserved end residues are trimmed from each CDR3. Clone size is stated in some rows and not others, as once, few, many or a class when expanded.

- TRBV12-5 ASGWDSGNEQY
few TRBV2 ASSAQNRSPLH
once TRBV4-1 ASSQFRGEKLF
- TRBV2 ATSLAGTVVNTIY
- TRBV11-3 ASSEGYGQNTYEQY
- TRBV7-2 ASTNGRPGVFNSPLH
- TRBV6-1 ASILVLGANYGYT
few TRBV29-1 SVEPRLQAYEQY
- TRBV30 AWRAAGNEKLF
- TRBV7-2 ASSLGVGANVLT
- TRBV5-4 ASSDNRFNEKLF
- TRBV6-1 ASRAGLMETQY
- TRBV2 ASSEEGTGGETQY
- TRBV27 ASSFGEEAF
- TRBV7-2 ASSSSGRAAETQY
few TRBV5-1 ASSLGVFRTGAYEQY
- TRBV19 ATVSSASSYNEQF
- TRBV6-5 ASTKDRGLYGYT
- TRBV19 ASSIHNEQF
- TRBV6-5 ASRTGGPGELF
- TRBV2 ASNGIAGGGEQY
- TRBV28 ASSLFGDRGYEQF